These 25 T cell receptor beta chains came from one sample sequenced in a study of T-cell memory formation after mild COVID-19. TCRdb reprocessed the 5' RACE reads via MiXCR and lists one record per CDR3 protein. Of some 290,000 distinct CDR3 sequences in the sample, around 15% were seen once. The source material was PBMCs or a T cell subset sorted from them (not recorded which). The receptors derive from a young man who had mild COVID-19 (a few samples of this study predate the infection). Cell type and time point are not known.

This clonotype was seen just once. CDR3 nucleotides: TGTGCCAGCAGCTTATCGGGGGGATCTGAAGCTTTCTTT. It translates to CASSLSGGSEAFF. The chain employs TRBV7-3 and TRBJ1-1, with D possibly being TRBD1 (5 bases). CDR3 length: 13 residues. Germline V gene lookup returns CDR1 SGHTA and CDR2 FQGTGA. V was clipped by 2 bases and J by 6 bases, with 10 bases between them. Full variable domain (missing parts from reference TRBV7-3 and TRBJ1-1): GAGVSQTPSNKVTEKGKYVELRCDPISGHTALYWYRQSLGQGPEFLIYFQGTGAADDSGLPNDRFFAVRPEGSVSTLKIQRTERGDSAVYLCASSLSGGSEAFFGQGTRLTVV.

The V call is TRBV6-5, the J call TRBJ2-2; possibly TRBD2 for D (5 bases). The CDR3 runs 17 residues. V was cut by 2 bases and J by 2 bases, with 15 bases left in between. The germline V gene encodes CDR1 MNHEY and CDR2 SVGAGI. DNA for the CDR3: TGTGCCAGCAGTTACGGCTCTCGGACTGGCAACACCGGGGAGCTGTTTTTT. Amino acids: CASSYGSRTGNTGELFF.

This clonotype was detected only a few times. The V gene is TRBV28, the J gene TRBJ1-1; D remains unclear. Trimming took 5 bases from V and 5 from J, leaving 12 bases between them. CDR1 and CDR2 from the germline V gene are MDHEN and SYDVKM. The CDR3 has 13 amino acids. CDR3 bases: TGTGCCAGCAGTAGGACGTCGTGGACTGAAGCTTTCTTT. This translates into CASSRTSWTEAFF.

In this sample, this clonotype turned up a few times. V and J are TRBV6-5 and TRBJ2-7; D is undetermined. Trimming cost V 0 bases and J 6 bases, with 12 bases left between them. Germline values: CDR1 MNHEY, CDR2 SVGAGI. There are 14 residues in the CDR3. The CDR3 coding sequence is TGTGCCAGCAGTTACTCGAAGTGGTCGCGCGAGCAGTACTTC. As protein: CASSYSKWSREQYF.

The chain carries TRBV2 and TRBJ2-5; 11 nucleotides match TRBD2. V trimming: 6 bases; J trimming: 0 bases; junction bases outside the gene matches: 3. Germline values: CDR1 SNHLY, CDR2 FYNNEI. The CDR3 is made up of 15 amino acids. CDR3 region: CASRPSGGHQETQYF. In DNA form, the CDR3 reads TGTGCCAGCAGGCCTAGCGGGGGGCACCAAGAGACCCAGTACTTC.

The rearrangement links TRBV9 to TRBJ1-6; D remains unclear. Trimming removed 0 bases at V and 7 bases at J, with 8 bases between. Germline assignment: CDR1 SGDLS and CDR2 YYNGEE. This CDR3 is built from 14 residues. CDR3 bases: TGTGCCAGCAGCGTAGGGGGTGACAATTCACCCCTCCACTTT. Translating gives CASSVGGDNSPLHF.

The table lists this clonotype with a few counts. The rearrangement links TRBV25-1 to TRBJ2-7; D call uncertain. CDR1 is MGHDK, CDR2 SYGVNS, per germline. The CDR3 contains 14 residues. V lost 4 bases, J lost 3 bases, and 13 bases lay in between. This CDR3 reads CASSVSGSGYEQYF. The CDR3 DNA is TGTGCCAGCAGTGTCTCAGGTTCGGGCTACGAGCAGTACTTC.

The table lists this clonotype with a few counts. The rearrangement joins TRBV11-2 to TRBJ2-5; D could derive from TRBD1 or TRBD2 (5 bases each). CDR3 length: 15 residues. Germline CDR1 SGHAT, CDR2 FQNNGV. Trimming removed 4 bases at V and 2 bases at J, with 14 bases between. CDR3 region: CASSSLRGRQETQYF. The CDR3 DNA reads TGTGCCAGCAGCTCCCTCCGGGGACGGCAAGAGACCCAGTACTTC.

This chain joins TRBV4-3 and TRBJ2-7; D gene unclear. CDR1 is LGHNA, CDR2 YSLEER, per germline. Trimming cost V 4 bases and J 0 bases, with 19 bases left between them. The CDR3 contains 17 residues. This CDR3 is CASSLRQTTLGSYEQYF. Written as DNA, the CDR3 is TGCGCCAGCAGCCTACGCCAGACAACCCTGGGCTCCTACGAGCAGTACTTC.

This clonotype occurred many times. This chain joins TRBV9 and TRBJ1-1; no clear D gene. The CDR3 extends over 14 amino acids. Trimming removed 4 bases from V and 6 bases from J, with 16 bases in between. CDR1 is SGDLS, CDR2 YYNGEE, per germline. This chain's CDR3 is CASSPQEGGPEAFF. The CDR3 DNA follows: TGTGCCAGCAGCCCCCAGGAAGGAGGACCTGAAGCTTTCTTT.

This clonotype came up a few times. CDR3 nucleotides: TGTGCCAGCAGCCAAGATCTGGGCCACCAAGAGACCCAGTACTTC. Residues: CASSQDLGHQETQYF. The rearrangement uses TRBV3-1 and TRBJ2-5; D is uncertain. The V gene lost 0 bases and the J gene lost 0 bases, with 8 bases spanning the gap. CDR3 length: 15 residues. CDR1 is LGHDT and CDR2 is YNNKEL in the germline V gene (reference sequence).

The V call is TRBV6-1, the J call TRBJ1-2, with a tentative D call TRBD1 (5 bases). V was clipped by 7 bases and J by 4 bases, with 10 bases between them. The germline gives CDR1 MNHNS, CDR2 SASEGT. This CDR3 comprises 12 residues. The CDR3 sequence: CASTGAFYGYTF. The CDR3 region has the DNA TGTGCCAGCACCGGGGCCTTCTATGGCTACACCTTC.

This clonotype was observed at least ten times. CDR3 nucleotide sequence: TGCGCCAGCAGCCGGAGCGGGGGGGCCACAGATACGCAGTATTTT. Translating gives CASSRSGGATDTQYF. The V call is TRBV4-1, the J call TRBJ2-3; 10 bases map to TRBD2. The CDR3 spans 15 residues. Per germline, CDR1 MGHRA and CDR2 YSYEKL. Unmatched junction bases numbered 3, after V lost 4 bases and J lost 2 bases.

This clonotype was seen only a few times. The chain recombines TRBV7-2 with TRBJ2-1; D unresolved. CDR3 length equals 15 residues. V lost 5 bases, J lost 0 bases, and 11 bases lay in between. The germline V gene has CDR1 SGHTA and CDR2 FQGNSA. The CDR3: CASSLYSRSYNEQFF. DNA of the CDR3: TGTGCCAGCAGCCTTTACTCTCGCTCCTACAATGAGCAGTTCTTC.

Only a few counts were recorded for this clonotype. This chain's CDR3 is CASTTGQGASEQYF. The CDR3, as DNA: TGTGCCAGCACCACGGGACAGGGGGCATCCGAGCAGTACTTC. The chain joins TRBV7-2 to TRBJ2-7; TRBD1 aligns across 12 bases. Per germline, CDR1 SGHTA and CDR2 FQGNSA. The CDR3 loop spans 14 amino acids. V gave up 7 bases and J gave up 6 bases; unmatched junction bases: 7.

The CDR3 is CASSLAKGSNSPLHF. Here the CDR3 DNA reads TGTGCCAGCAGCCTCGCGAAGGGTTCAAATTCACCCCTCCACTTT. The rearrangement links TRBV7-2 to TRBJ1-6; D is undetermined. Between the trimmed V and J ends, which lost 5 bases and 7 bases, there was a span of 15 bases. The CDR3 runs 15 residues. Germline CDR1 SGHTA, CDR2 FQGNSA.

The V call is TRBV21-1, the J call TRBJ2-7; TRBD2 is the table's D call, not checked against the DNA. TRBV21-1 is assigned pseudogene status. CDR3 size: 17 residues. The CDR3 nucleotides are TGTGCCAGCAGCGCCCTCGGGTTAGGGATGAACTACTACGAGCAGTACGTC. It encodes CASSALGLGMNYYEQYV.

This chain links TRBV2 with TRBJ1-3, with no clear D. The CDR3 is made up of 13 amino acids. The V gene lost 8 bases and the J gene lost 3 bases, with 11 bases spanning the gap. Germline V gene sequence: CDR1 SNHLY, CDR2 FYNNEI. Written as DNA, the CDR3 is TGTGCCAGCGACGTTTTAGGTGGAAACACCATATATTTT. This gives the protein CASDVLGGNTIYF.

The J gene is TRBJ2-4, the V gene TRBV4-1, with TRBD2 identical over 7 bases. V trimming: 0 bases; J trimming: 6 bases; junction bases outside the gene matches: 5. The germline V gene encodes CDR1 MGHRA and CDR2 YSYEKL. The CDR3 runs to 15 residues. DNA of the CDR3: TGCGCCAGCAGCCAAGACCGGGAGGCAGGAAACATTCAGTACTTC. This encodes CASSQDREAGNIQYF.

V is TRBV10-3 and J is TRBJ2-7; a possible D gene is TRBD2 (5 bases). CDR3 size: 12 residues. Trimming pared 9 bases from V and 3 bases from J, leaving 12 bases between. The germline V gene has CDR1 ENHRY and CDR2 SYGVKD. This CDR3 reads CAISSRGYEQYV. The DNA for the CDR3 is TGTGCCATTAGCTCTCGGGGCTACGAGCAGTACGTC.

This clonotype occurred many times. This rearrangement joins TRBV7-9 to TRBJ2-3; D is perhaps TRBD2 (6 bases). The CDR3 spans 17 residues. CDR1 is SEHNR, CDR2 FQNEAQ, per germline (reference sequence). V lost 4 bases, J lost 4 bases, and 21 bases lay in between. CDR3 nucleotides: TGTGCCAGCAGCTCCGAGGGCCGGGGCTGGGGGGCAGATACGCAGTATTTT. This translates into CASSSEGRGWGADTQYF.

The J gene is TRBJ2-2, the V gene TRBV7-8, with TRBD2 matching over 13 bases. CDR1 is SGHVS and CDR2 is FQNEAQ in the germline V gene. V lost 4 bases to trimming and J lost 9 bases; unmatched junction nucleotides: 11. The CDR3 is made up of 17 amino acids. The CDR3 sequence: CASSSTGLAGVHWELFF. The DNA for the CDR3 is TGTGCCAGCAGCTCAACCGGACTAGCGGGGGTACACTGGGAGCTGTTTTTT.

In the case of this clonotype: The junction shows a germline mismatch at one end, possibly a read error. The V gene is TRBV7-2, the J gene TRBJ2-3; TRBD1 matches at 8 bases. Germline lookup yields CDR1 SGHTA and CDR2 FQGNSA. The CDR3 loop spans 13 amino acids. The CDR3 DNA follows: TGTGCCAGCAGCACGCAGGGGGCGCAGGCTTGTGCATTT. This encodes CASSTQGAQACAF.

CDR3 DNA sequence: TGTGCCAGCAGTCTCGGGACGGATGCACTTCAGCCCCAGCATTTT. Residues: CASSLGTDALQPQHF. J is TRBJ1-5 and V is TRBV12-3 or TRBV12-4; possible D gene TRBD1, 5 bases. The CDR3 has 15 amino acids. V lost 5 bases to trimming and J lost 6 bases, with 17 bases between them.

This clonotype was seen repeatedly, ten times or more. The chain links TRBV10-3 to TRBJ1-6, with TRBD1 matching 8 bases. Germline V lookup: CDR1 ENHRY, CDR2 SYGVKD. The J segment lost 9 bases and the V segment lost 3 bases, leaving 10 bases of the junction unmatched. This CDR3 has 16 residues. This CDR3 is CAISDRARDRSSPLHF. CDR3 nucleotide sequence: TGTGCCATCAGTGATCGTGCCAGGGACAGGTCTTCACCCCTCCACTTT.